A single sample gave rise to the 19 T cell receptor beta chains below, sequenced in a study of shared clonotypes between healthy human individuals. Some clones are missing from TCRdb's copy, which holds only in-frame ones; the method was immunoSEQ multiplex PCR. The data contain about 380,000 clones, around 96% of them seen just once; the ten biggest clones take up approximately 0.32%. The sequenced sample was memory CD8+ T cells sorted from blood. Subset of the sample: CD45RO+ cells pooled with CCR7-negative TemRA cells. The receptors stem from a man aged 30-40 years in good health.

This chain's CDR3 is CASRPSPNTGELFF. The CDR3 bases are TGCGCCAGCAGACCTAGCCCGAACACCGGGGAGCTGTTTTTT. V is TRBV5-1 and J is TRBJ2-2, with a tentative D call TRBD2 (5 bases). The ends were cut back, 5 bases at V and 0 bases at J, with 8 bases in the middle. This CDR3 has 14 residues. In germline, CDR1 is SGHRS, CDR2 YFSETQ.

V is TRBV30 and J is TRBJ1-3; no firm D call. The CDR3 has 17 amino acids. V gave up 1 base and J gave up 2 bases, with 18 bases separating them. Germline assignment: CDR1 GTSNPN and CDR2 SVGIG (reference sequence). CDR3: CAWSAARSFSAGNTIYF. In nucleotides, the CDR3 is TGTGCCTGGAGTGCTGCCCGCTCTTTCTCGGCTGGAAACACCATATATTTT.

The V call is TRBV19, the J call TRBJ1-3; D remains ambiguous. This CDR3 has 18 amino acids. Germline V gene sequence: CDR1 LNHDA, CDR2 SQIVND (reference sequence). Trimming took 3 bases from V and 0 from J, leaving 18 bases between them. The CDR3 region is CASSIFRRYGSSGNTIYF. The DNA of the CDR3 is TGTGCCAGTAGTATTTTTCGTCGATACGGGAGCTCTGGAAACACCATATATTTT.

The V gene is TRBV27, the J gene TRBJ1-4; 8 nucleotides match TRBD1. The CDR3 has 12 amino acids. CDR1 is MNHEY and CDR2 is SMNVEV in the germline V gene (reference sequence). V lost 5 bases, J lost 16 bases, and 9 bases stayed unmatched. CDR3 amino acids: CASSKGGQVKFF. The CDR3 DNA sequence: TGTGCCAGCAGTAAGGGGGGACAGGTAAAGTTTTTT. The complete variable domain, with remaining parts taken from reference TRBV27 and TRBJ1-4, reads EAQVTQNPRYLITVTGKKLTVTCSQNMNHEYMSWYRQDPGLGLRQIYYSMNVEVTDKGDVPEGYKVSRKEKRNFPLILESPSPNQTSLYFCASSKGGQVKFFGSGTQLSVL.

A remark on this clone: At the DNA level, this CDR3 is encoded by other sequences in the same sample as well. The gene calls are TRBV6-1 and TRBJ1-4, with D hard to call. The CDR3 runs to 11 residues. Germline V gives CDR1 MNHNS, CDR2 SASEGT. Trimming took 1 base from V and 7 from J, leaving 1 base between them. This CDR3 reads CASSEVEKLFF. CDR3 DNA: TGTGCCAGCAGTGAAGTTGAAAAACTGTTTTTT.

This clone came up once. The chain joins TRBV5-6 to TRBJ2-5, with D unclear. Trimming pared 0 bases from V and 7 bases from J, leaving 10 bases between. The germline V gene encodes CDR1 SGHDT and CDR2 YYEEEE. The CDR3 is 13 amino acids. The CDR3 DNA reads TGTGCCAGCAGCTTGGGGGCCCCGGGGACCCAGTACTTC. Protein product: CASSLGAPGTQYF.

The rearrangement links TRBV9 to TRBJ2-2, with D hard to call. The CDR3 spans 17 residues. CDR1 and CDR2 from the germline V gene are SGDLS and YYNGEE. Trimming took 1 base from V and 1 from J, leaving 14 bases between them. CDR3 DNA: TGTGCCAGCAGCGTAACGGTCTCCTGGGTGAACACCGGGGAGCTGTTTTTT. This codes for CASSVTVSWVNTGELFF.

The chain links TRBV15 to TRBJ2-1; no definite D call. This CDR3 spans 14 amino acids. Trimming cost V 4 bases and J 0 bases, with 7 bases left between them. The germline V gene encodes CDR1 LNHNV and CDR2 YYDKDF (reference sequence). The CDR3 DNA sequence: TGTGCCACCAGCACCCCGGGCTCCTACAATGAGCAGTTCTTC. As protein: CATSTPGSYNEQFF. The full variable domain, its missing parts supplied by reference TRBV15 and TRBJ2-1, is DAMVIQNPRYQVTQFGKPVTLSCSQTLNHNVMYWYQQKSSQAPKLLFHYYDKDFNNEADTPDNFQSRRPNTSFCFLDIRSPGLGDTAMYLCATSTPGSYNEQFFGPGTRLTVL.

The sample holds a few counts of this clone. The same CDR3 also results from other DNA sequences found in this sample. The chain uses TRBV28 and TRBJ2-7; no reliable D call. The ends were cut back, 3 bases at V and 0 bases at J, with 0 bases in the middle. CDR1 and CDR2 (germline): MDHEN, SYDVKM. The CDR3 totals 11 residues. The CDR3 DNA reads TGTGCCAGCAGTTTCTCCTACGAGCAGTACTTC. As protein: CASSFSYEQYF. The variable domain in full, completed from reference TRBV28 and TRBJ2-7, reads DVKVTQSSRYLVKRTGEKVFLECVQDMDHENMFWYRQDPGLGLRLIYFSYDVKMKEKGDIPEGYSVSREKKERFSLILESASTNQTSMYLCASSFSYEQYFGPGTRLTVT.

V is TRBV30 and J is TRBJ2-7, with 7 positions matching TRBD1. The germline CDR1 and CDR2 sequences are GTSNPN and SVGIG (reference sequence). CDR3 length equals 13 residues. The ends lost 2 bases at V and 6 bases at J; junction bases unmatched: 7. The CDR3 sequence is CAWSLLDRAEQYF. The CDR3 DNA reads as TGTGCCTGGAGTCTTCTCGACAGGGCCGAGCAGTACTTC.

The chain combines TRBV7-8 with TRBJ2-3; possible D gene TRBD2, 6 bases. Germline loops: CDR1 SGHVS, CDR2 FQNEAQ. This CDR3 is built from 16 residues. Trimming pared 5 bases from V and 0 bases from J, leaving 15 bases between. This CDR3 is CASSLYPGLSTDTQYF. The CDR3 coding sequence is TGTGCCAGCAGCCTATACCCGGGACTTAGCACAGATACGCAGTATTTT.

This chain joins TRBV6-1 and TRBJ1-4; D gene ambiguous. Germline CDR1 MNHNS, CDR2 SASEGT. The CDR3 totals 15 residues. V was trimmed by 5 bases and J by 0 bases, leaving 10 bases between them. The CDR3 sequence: CASSRLGSTNEKLFF. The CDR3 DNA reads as TGTGCCAGCAGTAGGTTAGGGTCAACTAATGAAAAACTGTTTTTT.

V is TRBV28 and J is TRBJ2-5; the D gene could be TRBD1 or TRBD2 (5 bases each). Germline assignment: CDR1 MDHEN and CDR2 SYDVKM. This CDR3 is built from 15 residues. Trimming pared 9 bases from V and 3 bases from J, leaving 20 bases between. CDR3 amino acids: CASTWTGTAEETQYF. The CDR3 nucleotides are TGTGCCAGTACTTGGACCGGGACGGCCGAAGAGACCCAGTACTTC.

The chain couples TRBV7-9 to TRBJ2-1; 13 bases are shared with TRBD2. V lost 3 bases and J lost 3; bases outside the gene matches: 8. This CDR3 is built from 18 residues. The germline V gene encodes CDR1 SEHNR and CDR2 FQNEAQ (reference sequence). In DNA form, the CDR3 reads TGTGCCAGCAGCTTCGGGACTAGCGGGAAGGGCCTCTACAATGAGCAGTTCTTC. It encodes CASSFGTSGKGLYNEQFF.

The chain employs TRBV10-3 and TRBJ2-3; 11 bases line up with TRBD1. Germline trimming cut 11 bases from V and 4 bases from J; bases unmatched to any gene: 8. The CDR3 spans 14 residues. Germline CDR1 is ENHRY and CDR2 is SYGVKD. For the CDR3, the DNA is TGTGCCTCGGAAAGGACAGGGGGCGCAGATACGCAGTATTTT. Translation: CASERTGGADTQYF.

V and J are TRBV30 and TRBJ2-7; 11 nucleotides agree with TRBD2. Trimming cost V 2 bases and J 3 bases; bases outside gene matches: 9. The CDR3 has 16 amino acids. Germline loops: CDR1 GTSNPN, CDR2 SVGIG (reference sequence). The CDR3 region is CAWSPVLAGEFYEQYF. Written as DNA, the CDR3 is TGTGCCTGGAGTCCGGTACTAGCGGGAGAGTTCTACGAGCAGTACTTC.

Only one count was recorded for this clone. As DNA, the CDR3 is TGTGCCAGCAGCCTCGGGGGGGTTGGGGCCAACGTCCTGACTTTC. Residues: CASSLGGVGANVLTF. The chain is built from TRBV5-4 and TRBJ2-6; the match to TRBD2 covers 8 bases. CDR3 length equals 15 residues. After removal of 4 bases from V and 3 bases from J, the junction contained 3 bases not matched to a gene. Germline V CDR1 and CDR2: SGHNT, YYREEE (reference sequence).

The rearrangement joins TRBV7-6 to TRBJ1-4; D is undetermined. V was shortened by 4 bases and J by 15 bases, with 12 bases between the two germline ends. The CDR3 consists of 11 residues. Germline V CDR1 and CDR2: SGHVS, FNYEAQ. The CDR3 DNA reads TGTGCCAGCAGCTCCCCACATGATGTGTTTTTT. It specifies CASSSPHDVFF.

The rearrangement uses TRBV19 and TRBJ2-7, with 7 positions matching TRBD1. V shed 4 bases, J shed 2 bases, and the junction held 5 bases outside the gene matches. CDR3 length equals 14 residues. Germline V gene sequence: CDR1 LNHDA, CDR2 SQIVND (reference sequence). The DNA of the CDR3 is TGTGCCAGTAGTAAGAAGACAGGGACCTACGAGCAGTACTTC. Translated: CASSKKTGTYEQYF.